This TCR beta chain was recorded in a study of T cell responses to AZD1222 COVID-19 vaccine. Study results and caveats: Donors were chiefly white British, with a greater number of females, and clonal diversity was perhaps underestimated.

This clone has a single count. Its specificity is unknown. The assay was immunoSEQ multiplex PCR, and TCRdb's table has in-frame clones only and misses some. The data contain 90,000 to 140,000 clones, about 88% of them singletons. Deletions cut 3 bases from V and 5 bases from J, with 14 bases between. Germline CDR1 is PRHDT and CDR2 is FYEKMQ (reference sequence). CDR3 size: 14 residues. V and J are TRBV13 and TRBJ2-7; tentative D call: TRBD1 (6 bases). This TCR was sampled from an adult in good health. Here the sequenced sample was peripheral blood, taken on day 0 of AZD1222 vaccination. CDR3 region: CASSLGQGQDEQYF. The CDR3 DNA reads TGTGCCAGCAGCTTGGGTCAGGGGCAAGACGAGCAGTACTTC.